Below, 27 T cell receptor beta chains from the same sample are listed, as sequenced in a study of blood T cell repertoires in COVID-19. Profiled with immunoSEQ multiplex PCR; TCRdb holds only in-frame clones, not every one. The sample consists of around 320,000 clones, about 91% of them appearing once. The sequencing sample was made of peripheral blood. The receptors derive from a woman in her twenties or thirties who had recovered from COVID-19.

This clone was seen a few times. CDR3 protein: CASSPGLEQETQYF. The CDR3, as DNA: TGTGCCAGCTCACCGGGACTAGAACAAGAGACCCAGTACTTC. The chain has TRBV18 and TRBJ2-5; 8 bases fit TRBD2. In germline, CDR1 is KGHSH, CDR2 LQKENI. The CDR3 covers 14 residues. V lost 3 bases to trimming and J lost 2 bases; unmatched junction nucleotides: 2.

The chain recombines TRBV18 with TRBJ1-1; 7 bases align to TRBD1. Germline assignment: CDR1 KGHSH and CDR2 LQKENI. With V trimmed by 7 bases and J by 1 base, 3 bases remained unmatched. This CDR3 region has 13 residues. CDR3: CASLGQANTEAFF. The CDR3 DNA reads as TGTGCCAGCTTAGGACAGGCGAACACTGAAGCTTTCTTT.

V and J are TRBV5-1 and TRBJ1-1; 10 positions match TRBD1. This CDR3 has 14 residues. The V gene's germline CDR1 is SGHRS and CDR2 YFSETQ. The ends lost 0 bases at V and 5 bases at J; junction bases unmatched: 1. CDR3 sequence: CASSLADRGTEAFF. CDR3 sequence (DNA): TGCGCCAGCAGCTTGGCGGACAGGGGGACTGAAGCTTTCTTT.

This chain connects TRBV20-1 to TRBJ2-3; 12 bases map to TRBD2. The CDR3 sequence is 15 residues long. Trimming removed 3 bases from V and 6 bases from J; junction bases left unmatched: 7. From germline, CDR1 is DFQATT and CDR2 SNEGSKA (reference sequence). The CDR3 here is CSASVLAGGLDTQYF. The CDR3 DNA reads TGCAGTGCTAGTGTTCTAGCGGGGGGGCTTGATACGCAGTATTTT.

CDR3 nucleotide sequence: TGTGCCAGCAGTGACGTTGGAGCTGGAAACACCATATATTTT. The encoded protein is CASSDVGAGNTIYF. This rearrangement joins TRBV2 to TRBJ1-3, with no clear D. Germline-derived CDR1 and CDR2 are SNHLY and FYNNEI. Trimming pared 3 bases from V and 2 bases from J, leaving 8 bases between. The CDR3 sequence is 14 residues long.

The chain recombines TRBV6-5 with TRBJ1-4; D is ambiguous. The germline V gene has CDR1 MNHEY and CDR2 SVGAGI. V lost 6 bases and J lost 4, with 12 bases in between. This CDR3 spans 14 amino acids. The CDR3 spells CASSPGSVNEKLFF. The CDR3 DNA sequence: TGTGCCAGCAGCCCGGGTTCGGTTAATGAAAAACTGTTTTTT.

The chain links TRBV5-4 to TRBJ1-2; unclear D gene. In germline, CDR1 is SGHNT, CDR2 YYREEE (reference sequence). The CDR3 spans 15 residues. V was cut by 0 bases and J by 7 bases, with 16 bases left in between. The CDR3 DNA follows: TGTGCCAGCAGCTTGGTCCGCCCCGGCGAGGGTGGCTACACCTTC. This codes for CASSLVRPGEGGYTF.

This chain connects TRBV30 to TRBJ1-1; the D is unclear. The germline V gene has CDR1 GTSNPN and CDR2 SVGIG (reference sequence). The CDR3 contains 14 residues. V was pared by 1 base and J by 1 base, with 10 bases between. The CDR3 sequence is CAWSADTENTEAFF. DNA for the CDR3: TGTGCCTGGAGTGCTGACACTGAGAACACTGAAGCTTTCTTT.

CDR3 DNA: TGTGCCAGCACCGGGAGGACGGACATGAACACTGAAGCTTTCTTT. It codes for CASTGRTDMNTEAFF. This chain links TRBV28 with TRBJ1-1; weak D call: TRBD1 (5 bases). The CDR3 has 15 amino acids. Germline V gives CDR1 MDHEN, CDR2 SYDVKM. Deletions cut 7 bases from V and 0 bases from J, with 15 bases between.

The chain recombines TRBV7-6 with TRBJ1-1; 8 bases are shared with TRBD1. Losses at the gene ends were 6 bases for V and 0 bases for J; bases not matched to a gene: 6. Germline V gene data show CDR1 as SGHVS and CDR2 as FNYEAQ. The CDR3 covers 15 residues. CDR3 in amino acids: CASSLPGQVNTEAFF. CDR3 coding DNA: TGTGCCAGCAGTTTACCGGGACAGGTGAACACTGAAGCTTTCTTT.

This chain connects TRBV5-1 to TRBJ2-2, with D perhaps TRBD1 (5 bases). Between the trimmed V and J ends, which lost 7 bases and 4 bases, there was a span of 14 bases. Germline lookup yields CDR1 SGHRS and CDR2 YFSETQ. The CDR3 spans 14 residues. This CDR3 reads CASQGGHLTGELFF. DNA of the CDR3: TGCGCCAGCCAAGGTGGACACCTCACCGGGGAGCTGTTTTTT. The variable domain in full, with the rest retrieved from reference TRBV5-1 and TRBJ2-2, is KAGVTQTPRYLIKTRGQQVTLSCSPISGHRSVSWYQQTPGQGLQFLFEYFSETQRNKGNFPGRFSGRQFSNSRSEMNVSTLELGDSALYLCASQGGHLTGELFFGEGSRLTVL.

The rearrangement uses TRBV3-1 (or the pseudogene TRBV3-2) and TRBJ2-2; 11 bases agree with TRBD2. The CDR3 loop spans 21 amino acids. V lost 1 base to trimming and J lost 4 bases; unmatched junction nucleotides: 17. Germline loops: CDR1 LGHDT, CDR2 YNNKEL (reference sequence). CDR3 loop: CASSQAQSELAGDASTGELFF. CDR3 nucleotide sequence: TGTGCCAGCAGCCAAGCCCAATCGGAACTAGCGGGGGACGCGAGCACCGGGGAGCTGTTTTTT.

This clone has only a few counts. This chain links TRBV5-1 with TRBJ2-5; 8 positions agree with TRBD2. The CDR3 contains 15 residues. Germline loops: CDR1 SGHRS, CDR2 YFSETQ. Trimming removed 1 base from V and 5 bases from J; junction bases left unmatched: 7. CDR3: CASSLPRQRGETQYF. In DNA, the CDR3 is TGCGCCAGCAGCTTGCCCCGGCAGCGGGGGGAGACCCAGTACTTC.

The CDR3 sequence: CASSAGNQPQHF. DNA for the CDR3: TGTGCCAGCAGCGCAGGAAATCAGCCCCAGCATTTT. The chain employs TRBV7-9 and TRBJ1-5; D is undetermined. Per the germline V gene, CDR1 is SEHNR and CDR2 is FQNEAQ (reference sequence). The CDR3 spans 12 residues. V was cut by 5 bases and J by 4 bases, with 6 bases left in between.

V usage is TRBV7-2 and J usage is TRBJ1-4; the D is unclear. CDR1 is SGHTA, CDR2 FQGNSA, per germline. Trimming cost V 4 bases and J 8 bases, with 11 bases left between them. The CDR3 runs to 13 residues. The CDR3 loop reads CASSSPSGEKLFF. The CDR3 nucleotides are TGTGCCAGCAGCTCCCCGAGCGGGGAAAAACTGTTTTTT.

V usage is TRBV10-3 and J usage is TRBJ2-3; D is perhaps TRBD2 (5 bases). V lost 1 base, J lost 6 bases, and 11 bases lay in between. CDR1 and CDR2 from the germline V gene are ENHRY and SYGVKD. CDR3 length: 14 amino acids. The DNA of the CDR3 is TGTGCCATCAGTGAGTTATCCGAGGGCGATACGCAGTATTTT. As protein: CAISELSEGDTQYF.

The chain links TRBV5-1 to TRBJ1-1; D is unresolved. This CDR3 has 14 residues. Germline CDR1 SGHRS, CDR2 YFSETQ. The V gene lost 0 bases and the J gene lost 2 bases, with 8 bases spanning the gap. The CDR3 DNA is TGCGCCAGCAGCTTGGAACTGGTCAACACTGAAGCTTTCTTT. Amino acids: CASSLELVNTEAFF.

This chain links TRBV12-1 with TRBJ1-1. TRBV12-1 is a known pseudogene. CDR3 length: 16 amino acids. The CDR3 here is CASSFHRGEVGTEAFF. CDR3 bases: TGTGCCAGCAGCTTCCATCGGGGAGAAGTAGGCACTGAAGCTTTCTTT.

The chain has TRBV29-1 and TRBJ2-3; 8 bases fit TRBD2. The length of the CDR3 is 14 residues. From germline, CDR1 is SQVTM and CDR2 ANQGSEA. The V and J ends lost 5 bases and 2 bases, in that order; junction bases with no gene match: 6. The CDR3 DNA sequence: TGCAGCGTTACACGCGGGGGGCCCACAGATACGCAGTATTTT. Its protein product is CSVTRGGPTDTQYF.

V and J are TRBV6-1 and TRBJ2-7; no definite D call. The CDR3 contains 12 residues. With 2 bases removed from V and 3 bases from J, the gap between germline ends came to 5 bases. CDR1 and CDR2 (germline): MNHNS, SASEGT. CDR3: CASSEQFYEQYF. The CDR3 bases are TGTGCCAGCAGTGAACAGTTCTACGAGCAGTACTTC.

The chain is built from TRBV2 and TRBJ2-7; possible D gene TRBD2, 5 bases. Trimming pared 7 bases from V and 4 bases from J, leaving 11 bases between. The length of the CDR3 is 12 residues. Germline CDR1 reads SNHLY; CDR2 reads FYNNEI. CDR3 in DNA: TGTGCCAGCAAACTGGAGGATTACGAGCAGTACTTC. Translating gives CASKLEDYEQYF.

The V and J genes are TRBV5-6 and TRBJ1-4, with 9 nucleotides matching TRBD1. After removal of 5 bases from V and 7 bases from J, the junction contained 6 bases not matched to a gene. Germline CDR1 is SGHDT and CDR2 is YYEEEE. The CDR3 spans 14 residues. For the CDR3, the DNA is TGTGCCAGCAGTTCACAGGGGGCGGGTGAAAAACTGTTTTTT. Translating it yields CASSSQGAGEKLFF.

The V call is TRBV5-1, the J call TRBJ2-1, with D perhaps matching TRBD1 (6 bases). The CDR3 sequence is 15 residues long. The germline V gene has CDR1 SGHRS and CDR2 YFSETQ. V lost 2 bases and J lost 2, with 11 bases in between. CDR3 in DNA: TGCGCCAGCAGCTTAGCACAGGGTACCTACAATGAGCAGTTCTTC. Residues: CASSLAQGTYNEQFF.

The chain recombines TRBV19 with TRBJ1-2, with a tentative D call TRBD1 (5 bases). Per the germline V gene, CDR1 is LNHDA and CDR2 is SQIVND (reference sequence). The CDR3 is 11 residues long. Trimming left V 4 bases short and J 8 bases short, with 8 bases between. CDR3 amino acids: CASSTTEGYTF. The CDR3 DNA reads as TGTGCCAGTAGTACGACAGAGGGCTACACCTTC.

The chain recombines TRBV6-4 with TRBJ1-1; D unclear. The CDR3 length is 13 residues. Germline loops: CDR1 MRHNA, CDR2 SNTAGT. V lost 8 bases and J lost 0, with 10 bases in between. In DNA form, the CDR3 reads TGTGCCAGCTCTGAGGAAGTGAACACTGAAGCTTTCTTT. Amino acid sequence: CASSEEVNTEAFF.

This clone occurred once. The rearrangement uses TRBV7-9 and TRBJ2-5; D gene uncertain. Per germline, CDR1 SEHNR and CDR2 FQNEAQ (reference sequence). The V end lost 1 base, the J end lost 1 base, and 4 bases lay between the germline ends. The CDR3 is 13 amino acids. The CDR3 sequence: CASSLGPQETQYF. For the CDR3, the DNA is TGTGCCAGCAGCTTAGGGCCCCAAGAGACCCAGTACTTC.

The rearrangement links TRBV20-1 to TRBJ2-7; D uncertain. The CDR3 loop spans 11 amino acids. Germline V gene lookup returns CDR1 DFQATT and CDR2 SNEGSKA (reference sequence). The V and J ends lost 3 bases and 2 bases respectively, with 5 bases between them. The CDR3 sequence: CSASVAYEQYF. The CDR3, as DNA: TGCAGTGCTAGTGTAGCCTACGAGCAGTACTTC.